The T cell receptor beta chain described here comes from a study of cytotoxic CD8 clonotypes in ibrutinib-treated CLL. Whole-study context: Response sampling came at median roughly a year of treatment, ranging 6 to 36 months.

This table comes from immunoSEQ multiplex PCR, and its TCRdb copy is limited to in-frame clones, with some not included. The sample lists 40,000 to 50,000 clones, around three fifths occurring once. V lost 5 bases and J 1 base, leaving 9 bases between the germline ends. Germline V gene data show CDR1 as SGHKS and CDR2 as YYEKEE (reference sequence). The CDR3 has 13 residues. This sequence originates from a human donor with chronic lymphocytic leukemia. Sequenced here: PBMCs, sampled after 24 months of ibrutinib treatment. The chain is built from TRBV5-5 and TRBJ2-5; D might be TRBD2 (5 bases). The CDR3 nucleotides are TGTGCCAGCAGTCCGGGATTCCAAGAGACCCAGTACTTC. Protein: CASSPGFQETQYF. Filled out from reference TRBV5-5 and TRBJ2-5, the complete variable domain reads DAGVTQSPTHLIKTRGQQVTLRCSPISGHKSVSWYQQVLGQGPQFIFQYYEKEERGRGNFPDRFSARQFPNYSSELNVNALLLGDSALYLCASSPGFQETQYFGPGTRLLVL.